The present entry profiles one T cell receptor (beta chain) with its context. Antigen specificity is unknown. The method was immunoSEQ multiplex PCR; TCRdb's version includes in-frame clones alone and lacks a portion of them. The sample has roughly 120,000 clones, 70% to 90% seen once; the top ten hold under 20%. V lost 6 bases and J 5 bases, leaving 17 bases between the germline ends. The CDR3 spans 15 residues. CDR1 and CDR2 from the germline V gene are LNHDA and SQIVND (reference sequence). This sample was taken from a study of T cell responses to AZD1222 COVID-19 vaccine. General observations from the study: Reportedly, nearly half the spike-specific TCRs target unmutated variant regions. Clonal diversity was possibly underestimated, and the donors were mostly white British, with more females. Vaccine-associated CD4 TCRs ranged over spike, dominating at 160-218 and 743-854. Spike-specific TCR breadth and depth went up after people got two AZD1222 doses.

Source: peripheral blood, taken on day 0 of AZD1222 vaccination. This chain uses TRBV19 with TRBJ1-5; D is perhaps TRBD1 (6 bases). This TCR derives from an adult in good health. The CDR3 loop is CASRIQGLRDQPQHF. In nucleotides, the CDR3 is TGTGCCAGTAGAATACAGGGCCTCCGTGATCAGCCCCAGCATTTT.